This entry describes one T cell receptor beta chain. Antigen specificity is unknown. These data come from a study of cytomegalovirus exposure and HLA in healthy donors. Study observations and caveats: CMV antigen specificity was confirmed in vitro for a few CMV-associated chains.

Use of 60 Vbeta and 13 Jbeta primers characterized the PCR. Some clones are missing from TCRdb's copy, which holds only in-frame ones; the method was immunoSEQ multiplex PCR. This table holds about 230,000 clones, around 89% found once. V gave up 6 bases and J gave up 0 bases, with 9 bases separating them. In germline, CDR1 is MRHNA, CDR2 SNTAGT. CDR3 length: 14 amino acids. V is TRBV6-4 and J is TRBJ1-3; D call uncertain. The sequencing input was PBMCs. The clonotype was recovered from a woman under 30 in good health and CMV-seronegative. The CDR3 coding sequence is TGTGCCAGCAGGGCGGGTAGCTCTGGAAACACCATATATTTT. Protein: CASRAGSSGNTIYF.